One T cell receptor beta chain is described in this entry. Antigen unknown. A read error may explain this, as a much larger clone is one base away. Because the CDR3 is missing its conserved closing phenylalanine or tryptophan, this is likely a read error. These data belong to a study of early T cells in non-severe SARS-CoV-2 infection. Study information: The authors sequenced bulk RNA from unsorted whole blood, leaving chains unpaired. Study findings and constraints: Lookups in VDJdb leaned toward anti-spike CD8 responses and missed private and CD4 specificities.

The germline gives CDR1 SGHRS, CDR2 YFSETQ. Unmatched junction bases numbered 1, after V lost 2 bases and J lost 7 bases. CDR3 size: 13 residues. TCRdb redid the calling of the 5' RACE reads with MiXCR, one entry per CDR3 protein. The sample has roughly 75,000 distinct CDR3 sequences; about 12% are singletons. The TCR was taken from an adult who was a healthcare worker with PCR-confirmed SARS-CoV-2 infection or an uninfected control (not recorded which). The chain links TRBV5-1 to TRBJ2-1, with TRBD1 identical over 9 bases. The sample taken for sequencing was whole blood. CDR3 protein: CASSLQGANEQFI. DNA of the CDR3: TGCGCCAGCAGCTTACAGGGGGCTAATGAGCAGTTCATC.